This T cell receptor (beta chain) came from a study of human T cells and chemical hapten exposure. This clonotype was seen a handful of times. As for time point: patch test 2, 6 weeks after DPC sensitization. Treatment: therapeutic diphenylcyclopropenone sensitization with weekly scalp DPC. The authors' total RNA extraction used unfractionated whole blood. Trimming shortened V by 4 bases and J by 6 bases, and 10 bases separated the two germline ends. From germline, CDR1 is WNHNN and CDR2 SYGVQD (reference sequence). The CDR3 spans 13 residues. TCRdb used MiXCR to reprocess the RACE reads, holding one entry per CDR3 protein. Here the sample spans approximately 91,000 distinct CDR3 sequences, about 9.9% being singletons.

Sequences were derived from whole blood, sampled in connection with sensitization to the hapten diphenylcyclopropenone (DPC). The source of this sequence is a man younger than 35 with alopecia areata. Some clones in this sample may be carry-over from other donors' samples. V and J are TRBV10-1 and TRBJ2-4, with D perhaps matching TRBD2 (5 bases). As DNA, the CDR3 is TGCGCCAGCAGTGGCGGGCTCGGAAACATTCAGTACTTC. It encodes CASSGGLGNIQYF.